A selection of T cell receptor beta chains follows, all from one sample in a study of regulatory T cells in long-lasting Graves disease. TCRdb re-analysed the multiplex PCR reads in MiXCR, keeping a single row per CDR3 protein. The sample has approximately 400,000 distinct CDR3 sequences; roughly a sixth are singletons. Sequences were derived from peripheral blood mononuclear cells (PBMCs), sampled at new diagnosis, from a patient treated with antithyroid drugs. The receptors shown here come from a female donor with Graves disease. Both conserved end residues are part of each CDR3. D genes are given only for firm matches. Size is stated as once, few, many or a size class.

len	v_gene	abundance	d_gene	j_gene	CDR3aa	CDR3nt
13	TRBV24-1	many	NA	TRBJ2-3	CATSEGSTDTQYF	TGTGCCACCAGTGAGGGTAGCACAGATACGCAGTATTTT
13	TRBV7-9	few	NA	TRBJ2-3	CASRIQGYDTQYF	TGTGCCAGCAGGATCCAGGGTTACGATACGCAGTATTTT
15	TRBV24-1	many	NA	TRBJ2-5	CATSDLSGTGETQYF	TGTGCCACCAGTGATTTGTCAGGGACGGGAGAGACCCAGTACTTC
15	TRBV18	many	TRBD1	TRBJ1-1	CASQPAGGLFTEAFF	TGTGCCAGCCAACCAGCAGGGGGATTGTTCACTGAAGCTTTCTTT
14	TRBV30	many	NA	TRBJ1-2	CAWSVREGHYGYTF	TGTGCCTGGAGTGTACGGGAGGGCCACTATGGCTACACCTTC
16	TRBV28	many	NA	TRBJ1-5	CASRSNTRTSNQPQHF	TGTGCCAGCAGGTCTAACACGAGAACTAGCAATCAGCCCCAGCATTTT
13	TRBV18	many	NA	TRBJ1-2	CASSPGEGRGYTF	TGTGCCAGCTCACCAGGGGAGGGCCGTGGCTACACCTTC
14	TRBV7-2	few	NA	TRBJ2-7	CASSFTGPTYEQYF	TGTGCCAGCAGCTTTACGGGACCGACCTACGAGCAGTACTTC
16	TRBV5-5	many	TRBD1	TRBJ1-2	CASSPVRDRVTYGYTF	TGTGCCAGCAGCCCCGTCCGGGACAGGGTTACCTATGGCTACACCTTC
18	TRBV5-6	many	NA	TRBJ2-1	CASSLELRGESSYNEQFF	TGTGCCAGCAGCTTGGAACTCAGGGGTGAGAGCTCCTACAATGAGCAGTTCTTC
16	TRBV4-1	many	NA	TRBJ1-1	CASSQPPAVKNTEAFF	TGCGCCAGCAGCCAGCCCCCGGCCGTAAAGAACACTGAAGCTTTCTTT
15	TRBV5-4	many	TRBD2	TRBJ2-1	CASSQSGGGDNEQFF	TGTGCCAGCAGCCAGAGCGGGGGGGGGGATAATGAGCAGTTCTTC